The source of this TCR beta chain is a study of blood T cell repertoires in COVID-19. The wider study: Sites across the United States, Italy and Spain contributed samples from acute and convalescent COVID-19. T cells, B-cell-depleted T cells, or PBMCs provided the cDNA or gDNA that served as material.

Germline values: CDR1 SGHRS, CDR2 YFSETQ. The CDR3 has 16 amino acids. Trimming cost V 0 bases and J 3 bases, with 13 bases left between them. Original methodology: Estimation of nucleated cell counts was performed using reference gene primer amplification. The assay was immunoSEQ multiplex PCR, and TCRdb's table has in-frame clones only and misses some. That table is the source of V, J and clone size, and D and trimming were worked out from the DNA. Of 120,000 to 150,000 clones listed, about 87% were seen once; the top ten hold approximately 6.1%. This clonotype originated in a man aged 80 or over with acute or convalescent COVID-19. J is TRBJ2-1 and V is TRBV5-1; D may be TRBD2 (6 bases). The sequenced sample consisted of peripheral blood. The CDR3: CASSLALGGNYNEQFF. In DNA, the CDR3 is TGCGCCAGCAGCTTGGCCTTGGGCGGGAACTACAATGAGCAGTTCTTC.